These T cell receptor beta chains were read from a single sample in a study of T cell changes during pregnancy in multiple sclerosis. Data came from immunoSEQ multiplex PCR; TCRdb stores just in-frame clones and leaves some out. The sample holds under 95,000 clones; roughly 92% are singletons and the top ten take 2% to 2.5%. The source was peripheral blood, collected after pregnancy. These receptors originate from a female donor with multiple sclerosis, enrolled in a pregnancy study. CDR3s include the opening cysteine and the closing phenylalanine or tryptophan. Fields, in order: V gene, J gene, clone size, D gene, CDR3 protein, CDR3 DNA. A D gene is named only where the DNA matches it firmly. Clone size appears in some rows only: once, few, many, or a class for an expanded clone.

>TRBV28|TRBJ2-7|.|.
CASSFATGMTYEQYF
TGTGCCAGCAGTTTCGCCACAGGGATGACCTACGAGCAGTACTTC
>TRBV27|TRBJ2-7|few|TRBD1
CASSLDRVYEQYF
TGTGCCAGCAGTTTAGACAGGGTCTACGAGCAGTACTTC
>TRBV6-6|TRBJ1-1|.|.
CASSAGSETEAFF
TGTGCCAGCAGCGCTGGTAGCGAGACTGAAGCTTTCTTT
>TRBV7-8|TRBJ1-5|.|.
CASSLGHNQPQHF
TGTGCCAGCAGCTTAGGTCACAATCAGCCCCAGCATTTT
>TRBV5-6|TRBJ1-2|.|.
CASSLDRPYGYTF
TGTGCCAGCAGCTTGGACAGACCCTATGGCTACACCTTC
>TRBV29-1|TRBJ1-2|.|.
CSVEDREGSYTF
TGCAGCGTAGAGGATAGGGAGGGCAGCTACACCTTC
>TRBV6-1|TRBJ2-3|.|TRBD2
CASKYAGTITDTQYF
TGTGCCAGCAAATACGCCGGGACTATCACAGATACGCAGTATTTT
>TRBV27|TRBJ2-1|.|TRBD2
CASSNELAGASNEQFF
TGTGCCAGCAGTAACGAACTAGCGGGAGCGTCCAATGAGCAGTTCTTC
>TRBV7-9|TRBJ1-1|.|TRBD1
CASSRQGNTEAFF
TGTGCCAGCAGCCGACAGGGGAACACTGAAGCTTTCTTT
>TRBV5-1|TRBJ2-2|few|TRBD1
CASSAGTARELFF
TGCGCCAGCAGCGCCGGGACAGCCCGGGAGCTGTTTTTT
>TRBV2|TRBJ2-2|.|TRBD1
CASSEALGTGSGELFF
TGTGCCAGCAGTGAAGCGCTTGGGACAGGGTCCGGGGAGCTGTTTTTT